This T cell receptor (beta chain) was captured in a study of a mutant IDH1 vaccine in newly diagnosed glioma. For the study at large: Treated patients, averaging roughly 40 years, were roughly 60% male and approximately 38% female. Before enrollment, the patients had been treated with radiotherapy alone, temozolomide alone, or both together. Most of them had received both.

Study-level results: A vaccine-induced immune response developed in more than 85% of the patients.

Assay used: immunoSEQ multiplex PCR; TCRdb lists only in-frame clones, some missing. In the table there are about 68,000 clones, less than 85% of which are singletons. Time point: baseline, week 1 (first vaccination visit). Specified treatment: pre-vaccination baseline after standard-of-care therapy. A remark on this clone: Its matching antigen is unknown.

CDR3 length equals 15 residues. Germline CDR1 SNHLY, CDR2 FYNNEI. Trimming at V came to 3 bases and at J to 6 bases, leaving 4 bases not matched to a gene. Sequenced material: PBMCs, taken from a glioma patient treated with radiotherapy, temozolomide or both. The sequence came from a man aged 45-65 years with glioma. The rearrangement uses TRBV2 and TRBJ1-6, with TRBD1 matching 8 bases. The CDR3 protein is CASSERQGANSPLHF. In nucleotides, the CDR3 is TGTGCCAGCAGTGAGCGTCAGGGGGCTAATTCACCCCTCCACTTT.